A selection of T cell receptor beta chains follows, all from one sample in a study of blood T cell repertoires in COVID-19. Libraries were prepared by immunoSEQ multiplex PCR; TCRdb keeps only in-frame clonotypes and omits some of them. The table shows 85,000 to 100,000 clones, with 70% to 90% occurring only once. The sample was peripheral blood. These receptors originate from a man in his fifties with active or convalescent COVID-19. CDR3s include the opening cysteine and the closing phenylalanine or tryptophan. The D gene is left open where the match is weak. Only part of the rows carry a size: once, few, many, or a class if the clone is expanded.

TRBV24-1	few	NA	TRBJ1-5	TGTGCCACCAGTGCGGACAAGAATAGCAATCAGCCCCAGCATTTT	CATSADKNSNQPQHF
TRBV4-1	NA	TRBD1	TRBJ2-3	TGCGCCAGCAGCGTCGACAGGGGGACGAGCACAGATACGCAGTATTTT	CASSVDRGTSTDTQYF
TRBV7-2	NA	NA	TRBJ1-6	TGTGCCAGCAGCCCAGGGATGTATAATTCACCCCTCCACTTT	CASSPGMYNSPLHF
TRBV5-4	NA	TRBD2	TRBJ2-5	TGTGCCAGCAGCTTGGACCTAGCGGGGGGGCTTAATCAAGAGACCCAGTACTTC	CASSLDLAGGLNQETQYF
TRBV6-6	NA	TRBD2	TRBJ2-3	TGTGCCAGCGTAGCGGGGAGCACAGATACGCAGTATTTT	CASVAGSTDTQYF
TRBV6-5	once	NA	TRBJ1-3	TGTGCCAGCAGTTACTCCCAGGGGTCTGGAAACACCATATATTTT	CASSYSQGSGNTIYF
TRBV5-1	once	TRBD1	TRBJ1-6	TGCGCCAGCAGCTCACGACAGGGGGACAATTCACCCCTCCACTTT	CASSSRQGDNSPLHF
TRBV24-1	NA	NA	TRBJ2-7	TGTGCCACCAGTGACCCAGGCTCCTACGAGCAGTACTTC	CATSDPGSYEQYF
TRBV6-5	NA	NA	TRBJ2-7	TGTGCCAGCAGTCTAGGACAGAACTACGAGCAGTACTTC	CASSLGQNYEQYF
TRBV12-5	once	NA	TRBJ1-1	TGTGCTAGTGGTTTTGGAGTGAACACTGAAGCTTTCTTT	CASGFGVNTEAFF
TRBV9	NA	TRBD1	TRBJ2-3	TGTGCCAGCAGCGTAGGGACAGGGAGCCGCACAGATACGCAGTATTTT	CASSVGTGSRTDTQYF
TRBV15	NA	NA	TRBJ1-3	TGTGCCACCAGCAGAGATGCCAGGGACTCGAACACCATATATTTT	CATSRDARDSNTIYF
TRBV6-5	NA	TRBD1	TRBJ1-2	TGTGCCAGCAGGAGACAGGGGGCTGACTATGGCTACACCTTC	CASRRQGADYGYTF
TRBV6-5	NA	TRBD2	TRBJ2-1	TGTGCCAGCAGTCGGGCTAGCGGGAGCTATAGTGAGCAGTTCTTC	CASSRASGSYSEQFF
TRBV10-1	NA	NA	TRBJ1-1	TGCGCCGGCCCCCAAGGGGGTATGGTCTTGGACACTGAAGCTTTCTTT	CAGPQGGMVLDTEAFF
TRBV5-7	once	NA	TRBJ2-5	TGTGCCAGCAGCGTTGGAGCTCAAGAGACCCAGTACTTC	CASSVGAQETQYF
TRBV5-1	NA	TRBD2	TRBJ2-7	TGCGCCAGCAGCTTGGTGAGCGGGGTTTCTTACGAGCAGTACTTC	CASSLVSGVSYEQYF
TRBV28	NA	NA	TRBJ2-2	TGTGCCAGCAGTACCATTAAAAACAGGGTCGGTCCCGGGGAGCTGTTTTTT	CASSTIKNRVGPGELFF
TRBV18	once	NA	TRBJ2-6	TGTGCCAGCTCACCCCCACGGAGCTCTGGGGCCAACGTCCTGACTTTC	CASSPPRSSGANVLTF
TRBV18	NA	TRBD1	TRBJ2-2	TGTGCCAGCTCACCACTCAGGGGGCAGGACACCGGGGAGCTGTTTTTT	CASSPLRGQDTGELFF
TRBV6-2/TRBV6-3	once	TRBD2	TRBJ2-1	TGTGCCAGCAGTTCACTAGCGGGGGGATACAATGAGCAGTTCTTC	CASSSLAGGYNEQFF
TRBV21-1	NA	NA	TRBJ1-4	TGTGCCACAATGGGACTCAGTAATGAAAAACTGTTTTTT	CATMGLSNEKLFF
TRBV5-4	NA	TRBD2	TRBJ2-5	TGTGCCAGCAGCCGACCGGGACTAGCGGAGAAAGAGACCCAGTACTTC	CASSRPGLAEKETQYF
TRBV5-1	NA	TRBD1	TRBJ2-3	TGCGCCAGCAGCGTAGGACAGGACACAGATACGCAGTATTTT	CASSVGQDTDTQYF
TRBV4-3	NA	NA	TRBJ2-1	TGCGCCAGCAGCCAAGCGGGGGACCCCTACAATGAGCAGTTCTTC	CASSQAGDPYNEQFF
TRBV7-6	NA	TRBD2	TRBJ2-1	TGTGCCAGCAGCTCACGACTAGCGGACTCTTACAATGAGCAGTTCTTC	CASSSRLADSYNEQFF
TRBV5-1	NA	TRBD1	TRBJ2-7	TGCGCCAGCAGCCCATCGGGACAGGGGTTCTACGAGCAGTACTTC	CASSPSGQGFYEQYF
TRBV18	once	TRBD1	TRBJ2-5	TGTGCCAGCTCACTCGACAGGGGGCCTCAAGAGACCCAGTACTTC	CASSLDRGPQETQYF
TRBV29-1	once	NA	TRBJ2-2	TGCAGCGCTGGGCCGAGGGACTCGGGGGCCGGGGAGCTGTTTTTT	CSAGPRDSGAGELFF